This T cell receptor (beta chain) stems from a study of B cell selection in AIRE deficiency. V shed 4 bases, J shed 8 bases, and the junction held 8 bases outside the gene matches. CDR3 length equals 13 residues. Germline lookup yields CDR1 SGHDN and CDR2 FVKESK. Sequenced by immunoSEQ multiplex PCR; TCRdb stores in-frame clones only, minus some. Here the sample spans approximately 24,000 clones, around 95% being singletons. The sorted conventional CD4 T cells were gated as CD4+CD127+. The chain joins TRBV14 to TRBJ2-7; TRBD2 agrees at 7 bases. Material: CD4+CD127+ conventional T cells sorted from PBMCs. The sequence was collected from a human donor in good health. The CDR3 nucleotides are TGTGCCAGCAGCCCCATGACAGCGGGGCAGCAGTACTTC. Its translation is CASSPMTAGQQYF.